The 31 T cell receptor beta chains below were found in one sample sequenced in a study of T cell responses to AZD1222 COVID-19 vaccine. Only in-frame clones appear in the TCRdb table, and some are missing; sequencing was by immunoSEQ multiplex PCR. Here the sample spans around 140,000 clones, 92% being singletons. The material was peripheral blood, obtained 28 days after the second AZD1222 dose. Receptors originate from an adult who received the AZD1222 COVID-19 vaccine.

This chain uses TRBV13 with TRBJ1-3; TRBD1 might be the D (6 bases). CDR1 is PRHDT and CDR2 is FYEKMQ in the germline V gene (reference sequence). Trimming took off 5 bases at V and 0 bases at J, with 17 bases between the two ends. This CDR3 is built from 17 residues. The CDR3 coding sequence is TGTGCCAGCAGCCCCGGACAGTCCTCCCTCTCTGGAAACACCATATATTTT. Translation: CASSPGQSSLSGNTIYF.

This sequence joins TRBV28 and TRBJ2-3; D unclear. CDR1 MDHEN and CDR2 SYDVKM come from the germline V gene. The CDR3 is 15 amino acids. Trimming stripped 6 bases from V and 2 bases from J, with 15 bases between. The CDR3 bases are TGTGCCAGCAGGGGGAACCTAGGAAACACAGATACGCAGTATTTT. It encodes CASRGNLGNTDTQYF. The whole variable domain, filled in from reference TRBV28 and TRBJ2-3, reads DVKVTQSSRYLVKRTGEKVFLECVQDMDHENMFWYRQDPGLGLRLIYFSYDVKMKEKGDIPEGYSVSREKKERFSLILESASTNQTSMYLCASRGNLGNTDTQYFGPGTRLTVL.

V gene TRBV5-1 combines with J gene TRBJ1-1; a weak D match, TRBD1 (6 bases). Germline V gene lookup returns CDR1 SGHRS and CDR2 YFSETQ. The V and J ends lost 4 bases and 6 bases respectively, with 19 bases between them. This CDR3 spans 15 amino acids. As DNA, the CDR3 is TGCGCCAGCAGCGGAGTAGGGGGTAGAGGGGCTGAAGCTTTCTTT. Translation: CASSGVGGRGAEAFF.

This clone was picked up one time. The chain couples TRBV4-3 to TRBJ1-5, with D hard to call. Trimming shortened V by 1 base and J by 7 bases, and 11 bases separated the two germline ends. The CDR3 runs 14 residues. Germline lookup yields CDR1 LGHNA and CDR2 YSLEER. CDR3 coding DNA: TGCGCCAGCAGCCAAGCCTGGAATCGCCAGCCCCAGCATTTT. It codes for CASSQAWNRQPQHF.

The chain is built from TRBV7-9 and TRBJ1-4, with D possibly matching TRBD1 (6 bases). The CDR3 totals 15 residues. Looked up from germline, CDR1 is SEHNR and CDR2 is FQNEAQ (reference sequence). V shed 6 bases and J shed 4 bases, with 15 bases lying between them. The DNA for the CDR3 is TGTGCCAGCAGTTTAACCGGGACAAATAATGAAAAACTGTTTTTT. It codes for CASSLTGTNNEKLFF.

This chain links TRBV2 with TRBJ2-6; D uncertain. V lost 2 bases and J 0 bases, leaving 8 bases between the germline ends. The length of the CDR3 is 16 residues. The germline V gene has CDR1 SNHLY and CDR2 FYNNEI. The DNA of the CDR3 is TGTGCCAGCAGTGAAAAGGGATACTCTGGGGCCAACGTCCTGACTTTC. As protein: CASSEKGYSGANVLTF.

V and J are TRBV6-2 or TRBV6-3 and TRBJ1-2; no definite D call. Germline V gives CDR1 MNHEY, CDR2 SVGEGT. The CDR3 totals 15 residues. Deletions cut 3 bases from V and 5 bases from J, with 16 bases between. CDR3: CASSYGTASTYGYTF. The CDR3 nucleotides read TGTGCCAGCAGTTATGGAACAGCATCGACATATGGCTACACCTTC.

The rearrangement links TRBV7-2 to TRBJ2-7; tentatively, D is TRBD1 (5 bases). Per the germline V gene, CDR1 is SGHTA and CDR2 is FQGNSA. This CDR3 is built from 12 residues. With 5 bases removed from V and 5 bases from J, the gap between germline ends came to 10 bases. The CDR3 here is CASSDSSHEQYF. The CDR3 region has the DNA TGTGCCAGCAGCGACAGTTCTCACGAGCAGTACTTC. Complete variable domain (other parts from reference TRBV7-2 and TRBJ2-7): GAGVSQSPSNKVTEKGKDVELRCDPISGHTALYWYRQSLGQGLEFLIYFQGNSAPDKSGLPSDRFSAERTGGSVSTLTIQRTQQEDSAVYLCASSDSSHEQYFGPGTRLTVT.

The chain links TRBV3-1 (or the pseudogene TRBV3-2) to TRBJ1-3; TRBD1 might be the D (5 bases). Germline V lookup: CDR1 LGHDT, CDR2 YNNKEL (reference sequence). Trimming left V 1 base short and J 2 bases short, with 6 bases between. This CDR3 is 14 amino acids long. This CDR3 is CASSQVGAGNTIYF. Written as DNA, the CDR3 is TGTGCCAGCAGCCAAGTGGGGGCTGGAAACACCATATATTTT.

The chain joins TRBV7-2 to TRBJ1-2; D is unresolved. This CDR3 is built from 16 residues. Between the trimmed V and J ends, which lost 2 bases and 5 bases, there was a span of 18 bases. The V gene's germline CDR1 is SGHTA and CDR2 FQGNSA. CDR3 sequence (DNA): TGTGCCAGCAGCTTAATCGGGTCAACCAGACCTTATGGCTACACCTTC. Amino acids: CASSLIGSTRPYGYTF.

This rearrangement joins TRBV25-1 to TRBJ1-5; 8 bases are a match to TRBD1. The V and J ends lost 3 bases and 7 bases, in that order; junction bases with no gene match: 5. The CDR3 totals 14 residues. From germline, CDR1 is MGHDK and CDR2 SYGVNS. CDR3 DNA: TGTGCCAGCAGTGAGGGCAGGGGGCTCCAGCCCCAGCATTTT. Its translation: CASSEGRGLQPQHF.

The V and J genes are TRBV3-1 (or the pseudogene TRBV3-2) and TRBJ2-5; a possible D gene is TRBD1 (7 bases). Trimming took off 4 bases at V and 5 bases at J, with 20 bases between the two ends. The CDR3 spans 16 residues. Germline CDR1 is LGHDT and CDR2 is YNNKEL (reference sequence). This chain's CDR3 is CASSPEAGGPMETQYF. CDR3 bases: TGTGCCAGCAGCCCAGAGGCAGGGGGGCCCATGGAGACCCAGTACTTC.

This chain connects TRBV19 to TRBJ1-2; D remains unclear. The germline CDR1 and CDR2 sequences are LNHDA and SQIVND (reference sequence). This CDR3 is 13 amino acids long. Trimming took off 6 bases at V and 1 base at J, with 9 bases between the two ends. The CDR3 is CASRAENNYGYTF. CDR3 DNA: TGTGCCAGTAGGGCAGAGAATAACTATGGCTACACCTTC.

This clone was seen once. V is TRBV9 and J is TRBJ2-7, with TRBD1 matching over 10 bases. Germline-derived CDR1 and CDR2 are SGDLS and YYNGEE. CDR3 size: 14 residues. After removal of 3 bases from V and 4 bases from J, the junction contained 4 bases not matched to a gene. CDR3 region: CASSGGQGSYEQYF. CDR3 sequence (DNA): TGTGCCAGCAGCGGGGGACAGGGGTCTTACGAGCAGTACTTC.

The chain recombines TRBV28 with TRBJ1-2, with D possibly being TRBD1 (6 bases). CDR1 MDHEN and CDR2 SYDVKM come from the germline V gene. The length of the CDR3 is 14 residues. Between the trimmed V and J ends, which lost 1 base and 2 bases, there was a span of 8 bases. The CDR3 sequence: CASSLSGVNYGYTF. In nucleotides, the CDR3 is TGTGCCAGCAGTTTATCAGGGGTGAACTATGGCTACACCTTC.

The gene calls are TRBV9 and TRBJ2-5, with D possibly matching TRBD1 (6 bases). Trimming left V 3 bases short and J 5 bases short, with 14 bases between. Germline lookup yields CDR1 SGDLS and CDR2 YYNGEE. This CDR3 comprises 14 residues. The CDR3 sequence: CASSAQGNGETQYF. CDR3 nucleotides: TGTGCCAGCAGCGCTCAGGGGAATGGGGAGACCCAGTACTTC.

The rearrangement uses TRBV24-1 and TRBJ2-2; 10 nucleotides line up with TRBD2. The CDR3 contains 17 residues. Looked up from germline, CDR1 is KGHDR and CDR2 is SFDVKD. V lost 8 bases, J lost 0 bases, and 8 bases stayed unmatched. DNA for the CDR3: TGTGCCACCACTGGTACTAGCGGGGCGACGAACACCGGGGAGCTGTTTTTT. Translating it yields CATTGTSGATNTGELFF.

The gene calls are TRBV3-1 (or the pseudogene TRBV3-2) and TRBJ2-3; 12 bases align to TRBD2. Trimming removed 1 base from V and 1 base from J; junction bases left unmatched: 3. In germline, CDR1 is LGHDT, CDR2 YNNKEL (reference sequence). The CDR3 totals 17 residues. The CDR3 DNA reads as TGTGCCAGCAGCCAAGGACTAGCGGGAGACGGCACAGATACGCAGTATTTT. Protein sequence: CASSQGLAGDGTDTQYF.

The chain has TRBV6-6 and TRBJ2-7; D gene ambiguous. Trimming shortened V by 6 bases and J by 0 bases, and 15 bases separated the two germline ends. Germline lookup yields CDR1 MNHNY and CDR2 SVGAGI (reference sequence). CDR3 length: 15 residues. CDR3 DNA: TGTGCCAGCAGCCCAATGAGAGGAAGCTCCTACGAGCAGTACTTC. As protein: CASSPMRGSSYEQYF.

On this clone: This sample includes further DNA sequences coding for the same CDR3. The chain joins TRBV27 to TRBJ2-1; 11 bases agree with TRBD2. This CDR3 has 15 residues. Germline V gene sequence: CDR1 MNHEY, CDR2 SMNVEV (reference sequence). Trimming removed 6 bases from V and 3 bases from J; junction bases left unmatched: 4. CDR3 loop: CASSPGTSGYNEQFF. In DNA form, the CDR3 reads TGTGCCAGCAGCCCCGGGACTAGCGGCTACAATGAGCAGTTCTTC.

This clone was recorded only once. The rearrangement uses TRBV6-2 or TRBV6-3 and TRBJ1-6; D remains unclear. Germline CDR1 reads MNHEY; CDR2 reads SVGEGT. The CDR3 extends over 12 amino acids. V was trimmed by 2 bases and J by 10 bases, leaving 6 bases between them. The CDR3 DNA is TGTGCCAGCAGTTACGCGGGGTCACCCCTCCACTTT. It specifies CASSYAGSPLHF.

The rearrangement joins TRBV24-1 to TRBJ1-3, with TRBD1 as a possible D gene (5 bases). This CDR3 has 14 residues. Trimming took 2 bases from V and 3 from J, leaving 7 bases between them. CDR1 is KGHDR, CDR2 SFDVKD, per germline. The CDR3 loop reads CATSDSRGGNTIYF. The CDR3 DNA follows: TGTGCCACCAGTGATTCAAGGGGTGGAAACACCATATATTTT.

Concerning this clone: This specimen includes other DNA sequences encoding the same CDR3. The V call is TRBV5-1, the J call TRBJ2-7; TRBD1 might be the D (5 bases). The CDR3 loop spans 13 amino acids. Germline V lookup: CDR1 SGHRS, CDR2 YFSETQ. V lost 0 bases and J 3 bases, leaving 7 bases between the germline ends. The CDR3 coding sequence is TGCGCCAGCAGCTTGGGACAGAGCTACGAGCAGTACTTC. It yields the protein CASSLGQSYEQYF.

V and J are TRBV7-8 and TRBJ1-3; 7 bases agree with TRBD1. CDR3 length: 16 residues. CDR1 and CDR2 from the germline V gene are SGHVS and FQNEAQ. The junction had 6 bases not matched to a gene; V was cut back by 4 bases and J by 0 bases. CDR3 DNA sequence: TGTGCCAGCAGCTCCCAGGGACAGCTCTCTGGAAACACCATATATTTT. This sequence encodes CASSSQGQLSGNTIYF.

The chain employs TRBV11-2 and TRBJ2-2; a possible D gene is TRBD2 (5 bases). The CDR3 runs to 19 residues. Trimming took off 3 bases at V and 2 bases at J, with 22 bases between the two ends. Germline assignment: CDR1 SGHAT and CDR2 FQNNGV. The CDR3 DNA sequence: TGTGCCAGCAGCTTTTGGGGTAGCGAGTTAAGTGATAACACCGGGGAGCTGTTTTTT. Its protein is CASSFWGSELSDNTGELFF. The entire variable domain, with the rest obtained from reference TRBV11-2 and TRBJ2-2, is as follows: EAGVAQSPRYKIIEKRQSVAFWCNPISGHATLYWYQQILGQGPKLLIQFQNNGVVDDSQLPKDRFSAERLKGVDSTLKIQPAKLEDSAVYLCASSFWGSELSDNTGELFFGEGSRLTVL.

This clone showed up just once. This sequence joins TRBV24-1 and TRBJ2-2; TRBD1 matches at 9 bases. The germline gives CDR1 KGHDR, CDR2 SFDVKD. The length of the CDR3 is 16 residues. Unmatched junction bases numbered 6, after V lost 2 bases and J lost 6 bases. The CDR3 DNA reads as TGTGCCACCAGTGATTACAGGGGGCGCGGGGCCGGGGAGCTGTTTTTT. Translation: CATSDYRGRGAGELFF.

This chain links TRBV23-1 with TRBJ2-3; D assignment may be TRBD1 or TRBD2 (7 bases each). TRBV23-1 belongs to the ORF category, with a function that is uncertain. This CDR3 contains 17 residues. V was pared by 6 bases and J by 5 bases, with 24 bases between. CDR3 loop: CASRTLRGASGRDTQYF. The CDR3 nucleotides read TGCGCCAGCAGGACTCTCAGGGGGGCTAGCGGAAGAGATACGCAGTATTTT.

The rearrangement links TRBV6-7 to TRBJ2-5, with 11 bases identical to TRBD2. TRBV6-7 is known as an ORF, though its function is uncertain. With V trimmed by 6 bases and J by 5 bases, 5 bases remained unmatched. The CDR3 extends over 14 amino acids. The CDR3, as DNA: TGTGCCAGCAGGCTAGCGGGAGGTGAGGAGACCCAGTACTTC. This gives the protein CASRLAGGEETQYF.

This clone was recorded once. This sequence joins TRBV11-3 and TRBJ2-2; tentatively, D is TRBD1 or TRBD2 (6 bases each). CDR1 is SGHNT and CDR2 is YENEEA in the germline V gene. This CDR3 contains 16 residues. V dropped 5 bases and J dropped 6 bases, with 19 bases sitting between them. CDR3 sequence: CASSPSYRGQAGELFF. The CDR3 region has the DNA TGTGCCAGCAGCCCCTCCTATCGGGGGCAGGCCGGGGAGCTGTTTTTT.

The rearrangement uses TRBV5-4 and TRBJ2-1, with D hard to call. This CDR3 has 12 amino acids. The V gene's germline CDR1 is SGHNT and CDR2 YYREEE (reference sequence). V was pared by 6 bases and J by 10 bases, with 14 bases between. In DNA, the CDR3 is TGTGCCAGCACCTCCCCCCAGGCAGAGCAGTTCTTC. It translates to CASTSPQAEQFF.

The sample holds one count of this clone. CDR3 DNA sequence: TGTGCCAGCAGCCTGGGGACTAGCGGGTTAAGCTACGAGCAGTACTTC. Protein: CASSLGTSGLSYEQYF. This rearrangement joins TRBV13 to TRBJ2-7; 12 bases are a match to TRBD2. Trimming at V came to 5 bases and at J to 3 bases, leaving 8 bases not matched to a gene. The CDR3 covers 16 residues. Germline CDR1 reads PRHDT; CDR2 reads FYEKMQ (reference sequence).